The clone carrying this TCR beta chain was detected only a few times. Its target is not known. It was with 60 Vbeta and 13 Jbeta primers that the PCR ran. Some clones are missing from TCRdb's copy, which holds only in-frame ones; the method was immunoSEQ multiplex PCR. Among some 41,000 clones, approximately 63% were seen once, and the ten largest hold about 4%. The record originates from a study of cytomegalovirus exposure and HLA in healthy donors. The CDR3 spans 12 residues. Trimming pared 4 bases from V and 3 bases from J, leaving 8 bases between. Germline CDR1 and CDR2: SGHKS and YYEKEE (reference sequence). Study conclusions and caveats: Donors were assumed by presence/absence analyses to have roughly uniform sequencing depth.

Sequenced: PBMCs. The chain joins TRBV5-5 to TRBJ2-7, with D hard to call. This clonotype was sampled from a man in his forties in good health and CMV-seronegative. The CDR3 region is CASSIPSYEQYF. The CDR3, as DNA: TGTGCCAGCAGCATACCTAGCTACGAGCAGTACTTC.